This T cell receptor beta chain was observed in a study of T cell responses to AZD1222 COVID-19 vaccine. Overall study results and limits: The span of vaccine-associated CD4 TCRs extended across spike, with dominance at 160-218 and 743-854. The reported proportion of spike-specific TCRs targeting unmutated variant regions was nearly half. Spike-specific TCR breadth and depth went up after people got two AZD1222 doses. There were mostly white British donors and more females than males, and clonal diversity was possibly underestimated.

Profiled with immunoSEQ multiplex PCR; TCRdb holds only in-frame clones, not every one. Among about 180,000 clones listed, around 93% were seen once. Concerning this clone itself: The antigen remains undetermined.

CDR3 length: 15 residues. V was shortened by 0 bases and J by 1 base, with 8 bases between the two germline ends. Germline V gene lookup returns CDR1 SGHTS and CDR2 YDEGEE. The rearrangement links TRBV5-8 to TRBJ1-3; the D is unclear. The receptor comes from an adult who received the MenACWY meningococcal vaccine as a control. Material: peripheral blood, obtained 28 days after the second dose of the MenACWY control vaccine. CDR3 amino acids: CASSLGQASGNTIYF. The CDR3 DNA reads TGTGCCAGCAGCTTGGGGCAGGCTTCTGGAAACACCATATATTTT.